Listed here are 17 T cell receptor beta chains from one sample, sequenced in a study of blood T cell repertoires in COVID-19 (dated by TCRdb to the early 2020s). Library preparation used the immunoSEQ multiplex PCR assay. Imported from immuneACCESS, the table was reduced by TCRdb to in-frame sequences with V and J called. These copies leave out some clones; in studies compared against another copy, an unresolved V gene accounts for under half, and the cause of the remainder is not known. Here the sample has roughly 190,000 clones; around four fifths occur a single time. Approximately 6.2% of the sample rests with the top ten. Sequenced material: peripheral blood. These receptors all come from a woman aged 35 to 49 with acute or convalescent COVID-19.

This chain joins TRBV12-3 or TRBV12-4 and TRBJ2-7; 11 nucleotides match TRBD1. This CDR3 is built from 12 residues. V shed 5 bases and J 9 bases; nucleotides not matched to a gene: 3. DNA of the CDR3: TGTGCCAGCAGTCGGACAGGGGGCTGGCAGTACTTC. Amino acid sequence: CASSRTGGWQYF.

The V call is TRBV5-4, the J call TRBJ2-7; D uncertain. V was clipped by 3 bases and J by 1 base, with 5 bases between them. Germline values: CDR1 SGHNT, CDR2 YYREEE (reference sequence). This CDR3 has 12 amino acids. Here the CDR3 reads CASSSASYEQYF. In DNA, the CDR3 is TGTGCCAGCAGCTCTGCGTCCTACGAGCAGTACTTC.

This clone has a single count. CDR3 residues: CASSPGLRAQEQFF. CDR3 coding DNA: TGTGCCAGCAGCCCTGGTCTGAGGGCTCAAGAGCAGTTCTTC. This chain links TRBV3-1 (or the pseudogene TRBV3-2) with TRBJ2-1; perhaps TRBD2 as D (5 bases). V was clipped by 4 bases and J by 10 bases, with 17 bases between them. CDR3 length: 14 residues. CDR1 is LGHDT, CDR2 YNNKEL, per germline (reference sequence).

This clone was observed a handful of times. This chain uses TRBV28 with TRBJ2-1, with TRBD2 matching over 7 bases. CDR1 is MDHEN and CDR2 is SYDVKM in the germline V gene. This CDR3 comprises 14 residues. The V and J ends lost 9 bases and 5 bases, in that order; junction bases with no gene match: 10. The DNA of the CDR3 is TGTGCCAGTTCCGGCGGGGGATCCCACAATGAGCAGTTCTTC. It specifies CASSGGGSHNEQFF. Full variable domain (outside the CDR3, taken from reference TRBV28 and TRBJ2-1): DVKVTQSSRYLVKRTGEKVFLECVQDMDHENMFWYRQDPGLGLRLIYFSYDVKMKEKGDIPEGYSVSREKKERFSLILESASTNQTSMYLCASSGGGSHNEQFFGPGTRLTVL.

The chain carries TRBV7-2 and TRBJ2-7, with D maybe TRBD2 (5 bases). The CDR3 runs to 13 residues. V was shortened by 4 bases and J by 6 bases, with 13 bases between the two germline ends. CDR1 and CDR2 (germline): SGHTA, FQGNSA. The CDR3 DNA reads as TGTGCCAGCAGCTCCTCCCGTCGGGGCGAGCAGTACTTC. Translation gives CASSSSRRGEQYF.

The rearrangement joins TRBV6-1 to TRBJ1-1; D call uncertain. Between the trimmed V and J ends, which lost 2 bases and 11 bases, there was a span of 15 bases. Germline V lookup: CDR1 MNHNS, CDR2 SASEGT. The CDR3 is 13 amino acids. The CDR3 DNA sequence: TGTGCCAGCAGTGAAAGGGTCGGGGTGACGGCTTTCTTT. As protein: CASSERVGVTAFF.

The CDR3 DNA is TGTGCCAGCAGCCATCCGAGTTACGAGCAGTACTTC. Its translation: CASSHPSYEQYF. This chain links TRBV5-6 with TRBJ2-7; unclear D gene. The CDR3 contains 12 residues. Germline values: CDR1 SGHDT, CDR2 YYEEEE. V was pared by 4 bases and J by 4 bases, with 9 bases between.

CDR3 amino acids: CSAVSGTRHGYTF. The CDR3 nucleotides read TGCAGCGCCGTCTCCGGGACACGACATGGCTACACCTTC. This chain joins TRBV29-1 and TRBJ1-2, with D perhaps matching TRBD1 (6 bases). The length of the CDR3 is 13 residues. The V end was cut by 7 bases, the J end by 6 bases, with 18 bases between. Germline-derived CDR1 and CDR2 are SQVTM and ANQGSEA.

The chain is built from TRBV5-1 and TRBJ2-5; 7 bases map to TRBD2. CDR1 and CDR2 (germline): SGHRS, YFSETQ. Unmatched junction bases numbered 5, after V lost 4 bases and J lost 2 bases. This CDR3 comprises 14 residues. The CDR3 protein is CASSVTGGQETQYF. Here the CDR3 DNA reads TGCGCCAGCAGCGTAACCGGGGGGCAAGAGACCCAGTACTTC.

The chain carries TRBV7-2 and TRBJ1-5; perhaps TRBD1 as D (6 bases). Per the germline V gene, CDR1 is SGHTA and CDR2 is FQGNSA. Trimming took 6 bases from V and 5 from J, leaving 17 bases between them. This CDR3 has 15 amino acids. In DNA form, the CDR3 reads TGTGCCAGCAGTCCTCAGGCGGGGGCCGATCAGCCCCAGCATTTT. The encoded protein is CASSPQAGADQPQHF.

V gene TRBV6-4 combines with J gene TRBJ2-5; 14 positions agree with TRBD2. Germline CDR1 and CDR2: MRHNA and SNTAGT. The CDR3 totals 16 residues. The junction had 1 base not matched to a gene; V was cut back by 0 bases and J by 4 bases. The CDR3: CASSDSGTSGRETQYF. CDR3 coding DNA: TGTGCCAGCAGTGACTCTGGGACTAGCGGGAGAGAGACCCAGTACTTC.

The chain couples TRBV5-1 to TRBJ1-1; weak D call: TRBD1 (5 bases). This CDR3 is built from 15 residues. CDR1 is SGHRS and CDR2 is YFSETQ in the germline V gene. Trimming pared 4 bases from V and 1 base from J, leaving 14 bases between. DNA for the CDR3: TGCGCCAGCAGCCTGTCCAACCAGGGGAACACTGAAGCTTTCTTT. The encoded protein is CASSLSNQGNTEAFF.

This chain links TRBV18 with TRBJ1-1; D gene unclear. The ends were cut back, 5 bases at V and 4 bases at J, with 8 bases in the middle. CDR3 length equals 12 residues. Germline loops: CDR1 KGHSH, CDR2 LQKENI. The CDR3 is CASSSAGTEAFF. The CDR3 region has the DNA TGTGCCAGCTCATCGGCGGGCACTGAAGCTTTCTTT.

The chain is built from TRBV3-1 (or the pseudogene TRBV3-2) and TRBJ1-1; unclear D gene. Trimming removed 0 bases from V and 5 bases from J, with 10 bases in between. Germline values: CDR1 LGHDT, CDR2 YNNKEL (reference sequence). The CDR3 runs 14 residues. The CDR3 nucleotides are TGTGCCAGCAGCCAAGATCTCCTAGGTACTGAAGCTTTCTTT. Its translation is CASSQDLLGTEAFF.

This chain uses TRBV27 with TRBJ2-5; tentative D call: TRBD1 (6 bases). The V gene's germline CDR1 is MNHEY and CDR2 SMNVEV (reference sequence). The CDR3 is 15 amino acids. V gave up 6 bases and J gave up 4 bases, with 18 bases separating them. The CDR3 DNA follows: TGTGCCAGCAGCTCAGGGGAGCACCCTGGAGAGACCCAGTACTTC. The encoded protein is CASSSGEHPGETQYF.

This sequence joins TRBV28 and TRBJ2-1; D is perhaps TRBD1 (5 bases). CDR3 length: 13 amino acids. Germline V gene sequence: CDR1 MDHEN, CDR2 SYDVKM. V shed 2 bases and J shed 4 bases, with 6 bases lying between them. CDR3 in amino acids: CASSLDSYNEQFF. CDR3 in DNA: TGTGCCAGCAGTTTAGACAGTTACAATGAGCAGTTCTTC.

The chain uses TRBV11-2 and TRBJ1-2; 10 bases match TRBD1. The V and J ends lost 1 base and 1 base, in that order; junction bases with no gene match: 3. The CDR3 contains 16 residues. Germline V CDR1 and CDR2: SGHAT, FQNNGV. CDR3 amino acids: CASSLGGTGVNYGYTF. The CDR3 DNA is TGTGCCAGCAGCTTAGGTGGGACAGGGGTTAACTATGGCTACACCTTC.